A selection of T cell receptor beta chains follows, all from one sample in a study of T cell responses to AZD1222 COVID-19 vaccine. Generated by immunoSEQ multiplex PCR, the TCRdb table keeps only in-frame clones and is missing some. The sample consists of under 200,000 clones, about nine tenths of them appearing once. This sample comprised peripheral blood, obtained on day 0 of AZD1222 vaccination. These receptors were taken from an adult in good health. CDR3s include the opening cysteine and the closing phenylalanine or tryptophan. A D gene is named only where the DNA matches it firmly. The size of a clone is reported for some rows only, either as once, few or many, or as a class for expanded clones.

d_call	clone_size	v_call	j_call	cdr3_nt	cdr3_aa
TRBD1	.	TRBV6-1	TRBJ2-4	TGTGCCAGCAGTGTCCGCCGGGACAGGGCGACCAAAAACATTCAGTACTTC	CASSVRRDRATKNIQYF
.	few	TRBV6-5	TRBJ1-1	TGTGCCAGCGGTTACAGGGTACGAGGGGACACTGAAGCTTTCTTT	CASGYRVRGDTEAFF
TRBD1	.	TRBV19	TRBJ1-2	TGTGCCAGTAGAGGGACAGCTTATGGCTACACCTTC	CASRGTAYGYTF
.	.	TRBV3-1/TRBV3-2	TRBJ1-5	TGTGCCAGCAGCCTCGGCGGTTCAAATCAGCCCCAGCATTTT	CASSLGGSNQPQHF
TRBD1	.	TRBV5-1	TRBJ2-1	TGCGCCAGCAGCGCTACCGGGACAGGTGGGTCCAATGAGCAGTTCTTC	CASSATGTGGSNEQFF
.	once	TRBV25-1	TRBJ1-1	TGTGCCAGCAGTGAATCAATAGGGATCGGTGGCGTCACTGAAGCTTTCTTT	CASSESIGIGGVTEAFF
.	.	TRBV9	TRBJ2-1	TGTGCCAGCAGCGAGGCGATGGACAATGAGCAGTTCTTC	CASSEAMDNEQFF
TRBD2	.	TRBV13	TRBJ2-7	TGTGCCAGCAGCCTCTGGACTAGCGGCCCCTACGAGCAGTACTTC	CASSLWTSGPYEQYF
.	.	TRBV2	TRBJ1-2	TGTGCCAGCAGTGAATTAGCAGGCGGGATCGGCTACACCTTC	CASSELAGGIGYTF
.	.	TRBV4-2	TRBJ2-3	TGTGCCAGCAGCCAAGATTCGGCTCGCGGGCGAGATACGCAGTATTTT	CASSQDSARGRDTQYF
.	.	TRBV21-1	TRBJ1-3	TGTGCCAGCAGCCAGGGGGAGGGTAGGAGAAACACCATATATTTT	CASSQGEGRRNTIYF
.	.	TRBV27	TRBJ1-6	TGTGCCAGCAGTTACTACAGGCAGAGCTCCTATAATTCACCCCTCCACTTT	CASSYYRQSSYNSPLHF
.	.	TRBV10-3	TRBJ2-7	TGTGCCATCAGTGACCCGGGGGGCCGACCCTCCTACGAGCAGTACTTC	CAISDPGGRPSYEQYF
TRBD2	once	TRBV20-1	TRBJ2-2	TGCAGTGCTAGTAGGAGCGGGAGGGCGGGCACCGGGGAGCTGTTTTTT	CSASRSGRAGTGELFF
TRBD1	.	TRBV4-3	TRBJ1-6	TGCGCCAGCAGCCCGACAGGGTATAATTCACCCCTCCACTTT	CASSPTGYNSPLHF
.	.	TRBV3-1/TRBV3-2	TRBJ2-5	TGTGCCAGCAGCGACGTATGGAGGGACACTCAAGAGACCCAGTACTTC	CASSDVWRDTQETQYF
TRBD2	once	TRBV9	TRBJ2-7	TGTGCCAGCAGCGAAGGGACTAGCGTCTCCTACGAGCAGTACTTC	CASSEGTSVSYEQYF
.	.	TRBV27	TRBJ2-4	TGTGCCAGCCTTTGGTGGTACAAAAACATTCAGTACTTC	CASLWWYKNIQYF
.	.	TRBV19	TRBJ1-3	TGTGCCAGTAGACGAGGGGGTTCTGGAAACACCATATATTTT	CASRRGGSGNTIYF
.	.	TRBV4-2	TRBJ1-6	TGTGCCAGCAGCCAAGACTTTTTTAATTCACCCCTCCACTTT	CASSQDFFNSPLHF
.	.	TRBV19	TRBJ1-6	TGTGCCAGTAGTATGGCGGGGAGCTCCTATAATTCACCCCTCCACTTT	CASSMAGSSYNSPLHF
TRBD1	few	TRBV30	TRBJ1-1	TGTGCCTGGAGTCGGACAGGAAACACTGAAGCTTTCTTT	CAWSRTGNTEAFF
.	.	TRBV3-1/TRBV3-2	TRBJ2-2	TGTGCCAGCAGCCAAGGGTTCAGGGGATCGAGGACCGGGGAGCTGTTTTTT	CASSQGFRGSRTGELFF
.	.	TRBV11-2	TRBJ2-7	TGTGCCAGCAGCGTCACCGGGACTGAAGCCTACGAGCAGTACTTC	CASSVTGTEAYEQYF
.	.	TRBV19	TRBJ1-5	TGTGCCAGTAGTATAGACGGACATTTCAATCAGCCCCAGCATTTT	CASSIDGHFNQPQHF
.	.	TRBV11-2	TRBJ2-7	TGTGCCAGCAGCTTAGATTGGGGGCGGGAGCAGTACTTC	CASSLDWGREQYF
TRBD2	.	TRBV7-3	TRBJ2-2	TGTGCCAGCAGCTTATTGGGAGGGTGGAACACCGGGGAGCTGTTTTTT	CASSLLGGWNTGELFF
.	.	TRBV9	TRBJ2-5	TGTGCCAGCAGCTTCCGGGACACCGAAGAGACCCAGTACTTC	CASSFRDTEETQYF
.	.	TRBV5-1	TRBJ2-7	TGCGCCAGCAGCTTGGAACCCAGGGGCTCCTACGAGCAGTACTTC	CASSLEPRGSYEQYF
TRBD1	.	TRBV19	TRBJ2-1	TGTGCCAGTAGTATCAGGGGGCGAAGTAATGAGCAGTTCTTC	CASSIRGRSNEQFF
TRBD1	.	TRBV29-1	TRBJ2-5	TGCAGCGTTGAAGCGGGACAGGGGGACGCGCTGGGGACCCAGTACTTC	CSVEAGQGDALGTQYF
.	.	TRBV6-2/TRBV6-3	TRBJ1-2	TGTGCCAGCAGTAAAGCAGGACAAGGCTATGGCTACACCTTC	CASSKAGQGYGYTF
.	.	TRBV7-6	TRBJ2-7	TGTGCCAGCAGCTTAGCCGCGGTCTACGAGCAGTACTTC	CASSLAAVYEQYF
.	.	TRBV6-5	TRBJ1-4	TGTGCCAGCAGACTATATAGACAGTCCTTGACGAAACTGTTTTTT	CASRLYRQSLTKLFF
.	once	TRBV29-1	TRBJ2-7	TGCAGCGTGCTCGGCCCCCTTTTAGAGCAGTACTTC	CSVLGPLLEQYF
.	.	TRBV4-3	TRBJ1-4	TGCGCCAGCAGCCAAGATGTCGGAGGGGTCCGGTTGGGGGGAAAACTGTTTTTT	CASSQDVGGVRLGGKLFF
.	.	TRBV6-2/TRBV6-3	TRBJ2-7	TGTGCCAGCAGTTACTCGGGGAGTAGCGGTCGCTACGAGCAGTACTTC	CASSYSGSSGRYEQYF
.	.	TRBV6-4	TRBJ2-3	TGTGCGTTACCCGCGTCGGGAGATACGCAGTATTTT	CALPASGDTQYF
.	.	TRBV15	TRBJ2-5	TGTGCCACCAGCAGAGATTGGCAGACCCAAGAGACCCAGTACTTC	CATSRDWQTQETQYF
.	.	TRBV5-1	TRBJ2-7	TGCGCCAGCAGGTATCGGGACGGCTACGAGCAGTACTTC	CASRYRDGYEQYF
.	once	TRBV12-3/TRBV12-4	TRBJ2-2	TGTGCCCTTAGACGAGGGACCGGGGAGCTGTTTTTT	CALRRGTGELFF